Below, 5 T cell receptor beta chains from the same sample are listed, as sequenced in a study of blood T cell repertoires in COVID-19. The table came from immunoSEQ multiplex PCR; TCRdb's copy has only in-frame clones and leaves some out. The sample consists of roughly 180,000 clones, under 85% of them appearing once. Sequencing was carried out using peripheral blood. The source is a human donor in a cohort sampled during active COVID-19.

This clone was detected only once. The chain links TRBV29-1 to TRBJ1-1; a possible D gene is TRBD1 (5 bases). With 6 bases removed from V and 3 bases from J, the gap between germline ends came to 14 bases. Germline CDR1 SQVTM, CDR2 ANQGSEA. The CDR3 is made up of 13 amino acids. CDR3 residues: CSVGEGSYTEAFF. CDR3 coding DNA: TGCAGCGTGGGGGAGGGCAGCTACACTGAAGCTTTCTTT. Supplemented by reference TRBV29-1 and TRBJ1-1, the full variable domain reads SAVISQKPSRDICQRGTSLTIQCQVDSQVTMMFWYRQQPGQSLTLIATANQGSEATYESGFVIDKFPISRPNLTFSTLTVSNMSPEDSSIYLCSVGEGSYTEAFFGQGTRLTVV.

V and J are TRBV7-9 and TRBJ2-3; 11 nucleotides match TRBD2. V shed 4 bases, J shed 5 bases, and the junction held 11 bases outside the gene matches. Germline V gives CDR1 SEHNR, CDR2 FQNEAQ (reference sequence). The CDR3 totals 17 residues. CDR3 DNA sequence: TGTGCCAGCAGCTCGCTAGTAGCGGGGGGGCTAGGAGATACGCAGTATTTT. Amino acid sequence: CASSSLVAGGLGDTQYF.

The V call is TRBV9, the J call TRBJ1-5, with D tentatively TRBD1 (6 bases). The CDR3 consists of 15 residues. Germline lookup yields CDR1 SGDLS and CDR2 YYNGEE. V lost 2 bases and J 3 bases, leaving 12 bases between the germline ends. The CDR3 protein is CASSVGGANNQPQHF. CDR3 bases: TGTGCCAGCAGCGTGGGGGGGGCGAACAATCAGCCCCAGCATTTT.

The J gene is TRBJ1-4, the V gene TRBV11-2; D is unresolved. The germline V and J ends were trimmed by 1 base and 4 bases, with 10 bases remaining between them. Germline V lookup: CDR1 SGHAT, CDR2 FQNNGV. This CDR3 spans 15 amino acids. CDR3 DNA sequence: TGTGCCAGCAGCTTAGGGTCGGGAAATAATGAAAAACTGTTTTTT. It specifies CASSLGSGNNEKLFF.

This clone is a singleton in its sample. V usage is TRBV19 and J usage is TRBJ1-2, with D perhaps matching TRBD1 (6 bases). Trimming cost V 5 bases and J 4 bases, with 8 bases left between them. The CDR3 runs 12 residues. Germline CDR1 reads LNHDA; CDR2 reads SQIVND (reference sequence). CDR3 residues: CASSGGGYGYTF. The CDR3 region has the DNA TGTGCCAGTAGTGGGGGCGGCTATGGCTACACCTTC.